These 20 T cell receptor beta chains were sequenced from one sample in a study of T cell responses to AZD1222 COVID-19 vaccine. TCRdb's table, derived via immunoSEQ multiplex PCR, lists solely in-frame clones and lacks some. The data show more than 55,000 clones, about 83% seen once. Sample: peripheral blood, taken 28 days after the second AZD1222 dose. Source of these receptors: an adult who received the AZD1222 COVID-19 vaccine.

The CDR3 protein is CAAQIFWLRNSTDTQYF. The CDR3 DNA sequence: TGCGCCGCCCAAATTTTTTGGCTCCGAAATTCGACAGATACGCAGTATTTT. The chain has TRBV23-1 and TRBJ2-3; D gene ambiguous. TRBV23-1 is annotated as an ORF whose role is uncertain. CDR3 length equals 17 residues. V gave up 11 bases and J gave up 3 bases, with 27 bases separating them.

This chain joins TRBV19 and TRBJ1-1; 9 bases agree with TRBD1. The ends lost 4 bases at V and 4 bases at J; junction bases unmatched: 16. In germline, CDR1 is LNHDA, CDR2 SQIVND (reference sequence). This CDR3 is built from 18 residues. CDR3 sequence reads: CASSNTAYRGRGGTEAFF. Here the CDR3 DNA reads TGTGCCAGTAGTAATACCGCTTACAGGGGGCGCGGTGGCACTGAAGCTTTCTTT.

A note on this clone: The sample holds other DNA sequences that translate to the same CDR3. The rearrangement joins TRBV28 to TRBJ1-1; D remains ambiguous. The germline V and J ends were trimmed by 7 bases and 3 bases, with 3 bases remaining between them. The CDR3 contains 10 residues. The germline gives CDR1 MDHEN, CDR2 SYDVKM. The CDR3 nucleotides read TGTGCCAGCAAACACACTGAAGCTTTCTTT. It encodes CASKHTEAFF.

The chain employs TRBV6-1 and TRBJ2-5; a possible D gene is TRBD1 (5 bases). The length of the CDR3 is 15 residues. From germline, CDR1 is MNHNS and CDR2 SASEGT. V lost 1 base to trimming and J lost 5 bases, with 14 bases between them. The DNA for the CDR3 is TGTGCCAGCAGTGAAGTGAGGCAGGGCTGGGAGACCCAGTACTTC. It is translated as CASSEVRQGWETQYF.

This chain uses TRBV2 with TRBJ1-1; D is ambiguous. V lost 7 bases, J lost 4 bases, and 13 bases lay in between. CDR1 and CDR2 (germline): SNHLY, FYNNEI. The CDR3 length is 13 residues. The chain's CDR3 is CASTETMGTEAFF. The CDR3 region has the DNA TGTGCCAGCACCGAGACAATGGGCACTGAAGCTTTCTTT.

CDR3 protein: CASSVVVGNTEAFF. In DNA form, the CDR3 reads TGTGCCAGCAGCGTAGTAGTAGGGAACACTGAAGCTTTCTTT. The chain carries TRBV9 and TRBJ1-1; D is uncertain. Germline CDR1 reads SGDLS; CDR2 reads YYNGEE. The CDR3 contains 14 residues. Deletions cut 0 bases from V and 1 base from J, with 7 bases between.

V is TRBV9 and J is TRBJ2-3; D may correspond to TRBD1 or TRBD2 (6 bases each). In germline, CDR1 is SGDLS, CDR2 YYNGEE. With 4 bases removed from V and 3 bases from J, the gap between germline ends came to 15 bases. The CDR3 has 15 residues. CDR3 bases: TGTGCCAGCAGCCAACCAGGGGCGGGGACAGATACGCAGTATTTT. It yields the protein CASSQPGAGTDTQYF.

This chain links TRBV6-5 with TRBJ1-6, with TRBD1 identical over 10 bases. Unmatched junction bases numbered 5, after V lost 6 bases and J lost 6 bases. Germline V gene data show CDR1 as MNHEY and CDR2 as SVGAGI. CDR3 length: 15 amino acids. CDR3 amino acids: CASRGWTGGNSPLHF. CDR3 in DNA: TGTGCCAGCAGGGGGTGGACAGGGGGTAATTCACCCCTCCACTTT.

The chain employs TRBV2 and TRBJ2-1; TRBD1 aligns across 8 bases. This CDR3 region has 14 residues. J lost 7 bases, V lost 4 bases, and 6 bases had no gene match. From germline, CDR1 is SNHLY and CDR2 FYNNEI. The CDR3 reads CASSARQGRNEQFF. The CDR3 region has the DNA TGTGCCAGCAGTGCCCGACAGGGGCGAAATGAGCAGTTCTTC.

This clone was counted ten times or more. The chain recombines TRBV6-6 with TRBJ2-7; 13 nucleotides align to TRBD2. Germline-derived CDR1 and CDR2 are MNHNY and SVGAGI (reference sequence). The CDR3 loop spans 15 amino acids. After removal of 2 bases from V and 4 bases from J, the junction contained 2 bases not matched to a gene. This CDR3 reads CASSYPGLAGYEQYF. The CDR3 coding sequence is TGTGCCAGCAGTTACCCGGGACTAGCGGGGTACGAGCAGTACTTC.

The chain has TRBV7-2 and TRBJ1-2; no reliable D call. The germline V gene has CDR1 SGHTA and CDR2 FQGNSA. The CDR3 covers 17 residues. V gave up 1 base and J gave up 2 bases, with 17 bases separating them. Here the CDR3 reads CASSLEVPVPANYGYTF. For the CDR3, the DNA is TGTGCCAGCAGCTTAGAGGTTCCAGTCCCGGCGAACTATGGCTACACCTTC.

J is TRBJ2-7 and V is TRBV6-6; the match to TRBD2 covers 7 bases. CDR3 length: 15 amino acids. Per germline, CDR1 MNHNY and CDR2 SVGAGI (reference sequence). The ends lost 2 bases at V and 5 bases at J; junction bases unmatched: 9. The CDR3: CASSYRGGNEHEQYF. The CDR3 DNA is TGTGCCAGCAGTTACCGGGGAGGGAATGAGCACGAGCAGTACTTC.

The chain is built from TRBV29-1 and TRBJ1-5; weak D call: TRBD1 (6 bases). CDR1 and CDR2 (germline): SQVTM, ANQGSEA. V was clipped by 2 bases and J by 6 bases, with 11 bases between them. This CDR3 contains 13 residues. The CDR3 nucleotides read TGCAGCGTTGAACTGGGGGCAGGTCAGCCCCAGCATTTT. It is translated as CSVELGAGQPQHF.

Only one count was recorded for this clone. V gene TRBV3-1 (or the pseudogene TRBV3-2) combines with J gene TRBJ2-5, with D possibly TRBD2 on 7 matching bases. V lost 4 bases and J 4 bases, leaving 19 bases between the germline ends. CDR1 LGHDT and CDR2 YNNKEL come from the germline V gene (reference sequence). The length of the CDR3 is 16 residues. The CDR3 is CASSPIGGGKGETQYF. DNA for the CDR3: TGTGCCAGCAGCCCTATAGGGGGGGGCAAGGGAGAGACCCAGTACTTC.

This clone was seen more than once but under ten times. The chain is built from TRBV11-3 and TRBJ1-3; 8 bases are shared with TRBD1. Germline values: CDR1 SGHNT, CDR2 YENEEA. CDR3 length: 14 residues. V shed 5 bases and J 2 bases; nucleotides not matched to a gene: 2. The CDR3 DNA follows: TGTGCCAGCAGCGAGGACAGGGCTGGAAACACCATATATTTT. It encodes CASSEDRAGNTIYF.

This clone was detected only once. This chain uses TRBV7-3 with TRBJ2-1; TRBD1 aligns across 7 bases. This CDR3 region has 13 residues. Germline V lookup: CDR1 SGHTA, CDR2 FQGTGA. V shed 6 bases and J 5 bases; nucleotides not matched to a gene: 4. This chain's CDR3 is CASSYGQDNEQFF. In DNA form, the CDR3 reads TGTGCCAGCAGTTATGGACAGGACAATGAGCAGTTCTTC.

The chain recombines TRBV18 with TRBJ2-2; tentatively, D is TRBD2 (5 bases). The CDR3 has 15 amino acids. V was trimmed by 4 bases and J by 5 bases, leaving 14 bases between them. Germline assignment: CDR1 KGHSH and CDR2 LQKENI. The CDR3 spells CASSLTSPGTGELFF. The CDR3 coding sequence is TGTGCCAGCTCACTAACTAGTCCGGGGACCGGGGAGCTGTTTTTT. The full variable domain, rest sourced from reference TRBV18 and TRBJ2-2, is NAGVMQNPRHLVRRRGQEARLRCSPMKGHSHVYWYRQLPEEGLKFMVYLQKENIIDESGMPKERFSAEFPKEGPSILRIQQVVRGDSAAYFCASSLTSPGTGELFFGEGSRLTVL.

The chain uses TRBV6-5 and TRBJ2-5, with D maybe TRBD2 (5 bases). Germline loops: CDR1 MNHEY, CDR2 SVGAGI. The CDR3 has 15 residues. The V end lost 7 bases, the J end lost 7 bases, and 22 bases lay between the germline ends. CDR3 nucleotides: TGTGCCAGCACCTACGGAGAGGGATTGGGTTTGACCCAGTACTTC. Translation: CASTYGEGLGLTQYF.

This clone occurred a few times. DNA of the CDR3: TGTGCCAGCAGTTACTCGAGTGGTTCAGGGAGAGAGGGCTACACCTTC. This gives the protein CASSYSSGSGREGYTF. The V call is TRBV6-5, the J call TRBJ1-2, with D perhaps matching TRBD1 (5 bases). Trimming left V 0 bases short and J 8 bases short, with 19 bases between. The CDR3 length is 16 residues. Germline V CDR1 and CDR2: MNHEY, SVGAGI.

The V and J genes are TRBV5-1 and TRBJ2-1; tentatively, D is TRBD2 (5 bases). Germline assignment: CDR1 SGHRS and CDR2 YFSETQ. Trimming removed 0 bases at V and 5 bases at J, with 15 bases between. The CDR3 sequence is 16 residues long. The CDR3 here is CASSLGITRRHNEQFF. The CDR3 nucleotides are TGCGCCAGCAGCTTGGGGATAACTAGAAGGCACAATGAGCAGTTCTTC. Drawing the rest from reference TRBV5-1 and TRBJ2-1, the complete variable domain is KAGVTQTPRYLIKTRGQQVTLSCSPISGHRSVSWYQQTPGQGLQFLFEYFSETQRNKGNFPGRFSGRQFSNSRSEMNVSTLELGDSALYLCASSLGITRRHNEQFFGPGTRLTVL.